The 10 T cell receptor beta chains below all came from one sample that was sequenced in a study of blood T cells in healthy people across ages. A second PCR, run for roughly 6 to 11 cycles, used a sample-barcoded 5' primer plus a J-beta primer mix. Each CDR3 protein is one row after TCRdb ran MiXCR on the 5' RACE reads. The sample lists approximately 810,000 distinct CDR3 sequences, around 28% occurring once. Sequenced sample: blood. These receptor sequences come from a woman of 80 years or more in good health.

The count of this clonotype is one. A read error is possible here, since a much larger clone lies one base away. The CDR3 here is CASSQEGLPYNEQFF. CDR3 bases: TGTGCCAGCAGCCAAGAGGGACTCCCCTACAATGAGCAGTTCTTC. The chain couples TRBV3-1 to TRBJ2-1, with TRBD2 as a possible D gene (6 bases). The CDR3 is 15 residues long. Germline V CDR1 and CDR2: LGHDT, YNNKEL (reference sequence). V lost 0 bases, J lost 2 bases, and 8 bases lay in between.

Worth noting for this clonotype: A clone one base away is much larger, so this may be a read error. The V and J genes are TRBV20-1 and TRBJ2-1; TRBD1 agrees at 8 bases. With V trimmed by 6 bases and J by 13 bases, 14 bases remained unmatched. CDR1 and CDR2 from the germline V gene are DFQATT and SNEGSKA (reference sequence). The CDR3 is 13 residues long. The CDR3 loop is CSATWTGIQTQFF. The CDR3 nucleotides read TGCAGTGCAACATGGACAGGGATTCAGACCCAGTTCTTC.

As concerns this clonotype: The junction differs from germline at one of its ends, possibly a read error. This chain connects TRBV2 to TRBJ2-5, with TRBD2 matching 11 bases. CDR3 length: 14 amino acids. Germline V CDR1 and CDR2: SNHLY, FYNNEI. The CDR3 DNA reads TGTGCCGGCAGAGAGGCTAGCGGGGGGCCCCGGACGTACTTC. It is translated as CAGREASGGPRTYF.

This clonotype has more than one count but fewer than ten. One base away lies a much larger clone, so this may be a sequencing read error. The chain recombines TRBV4-3 with TRBJ2-7, with D hard to call. Trimming took 0 bases from V and 7 from J, leaving 10 bases between them. Germline loops: CDR1 LGHNA, CDR2 YSLEER. This CDR3 contains 13 residues. In nucleotides, the CDR3 is TGCGCCAGCAGCCAAGAGACCCGGAATGAGCAGTACTTC. Translated, it gives CASSQETRNEQYF.

As concerns this clonotype: Likely a read error: the CDR3 ends without its conserved phenylalanine or tryptophan. This chain links TRBV7-2 with TRBJ2-3, with D possibly matching TRBD1 (5 bases). The CDR3 consists of 16 residues. V was clipped by 2 bases and J by 1 base, with 13 bases between them. The germline V gene has CDR1 SGHTA and CDR2 FQGNSA. CDR3 sequence (DNA): TGTGCCAGCAGCTTATGGGTGCAGGGCGGCACAGATACGCAGTATTTG. It is translated as CASSLWVQGGTDTQYL.

This clonotype was counted only a few times. The chain links TRBV2 to TRBJ1-4; unclear D gene. Germline V gives CDR1 SNHLY, CDR2 FYNNEI. This CDR3 has 15 residues. V was cut by 4 bases and J by 0 bases, with 9 bases left in between. The CDR3 is CASSGISATNEKLFF. For the CDR3, the DNA is TGTGCCAGCAGTGGTATCAGCGCAACTAATGAAAAACTGTTTTTT.

Many counts were recorded for this clonotype. DNA of the CDR3: TGCGCCAGCAGCAAGGGGGACGGAGGGCTAGAGACCCAGTACTTC. Encoded protein: CASSKGDGGLETQYF. The chain is built from TRBV5-1 and TRBJ2-5, with D perhaps being TRBD1 or TRBD2 (6 bases each). The CDR3 consists of 15 residues. The V gene lost 4 bases and the J gene lost 4 bases, with 17 bases spanning the gap. Germline-derived CDR1 and CDR2 are SGHRS and YFSETQ.

The J gene is TRBJ2-3, the V gene TRBV24-1; 7 bases agree with TRBD1. J lost 6 bases, V lost 7 bases, and 6 bases had no gene match. Germline lookup yields CDR1 KGHDR and CDR2 SFDVKD. This CDR3 spans 13 amino acids. The DNA of the CDR3 is TGTGCCACCAGCTCCACAGGGGTGGATACGCAGTATTTT. As protein: CATSSTGVDTQYF.

A remark on this clonotype: Possible read error: a much larger clone is one base away. This chain uses TRBV7-2 with TRBJ1-2; 7 nucleotides align to TRBD1. V lost 8 bases, J lost 7 bases, and 7 bases stayed unmatched. The CDR3 runs 12 residues. Germline lookup yields CDR1 SGHTA and CDR2 FQGNSA. The CDR3: CTSLTGRGGYTF. CDR3 nucleotides: TGTACCAGCTTGACAGGGCGAGGTGGCTACACCTTC.

This clonotype was recorded a few times. A much larger clonotype is one base distant, so this may be a read error. J is TRBJ2-1 and V is TRBV29-1; TRBD1 matches at 9 bases. The CDR3 is 15 amino acids. Germline CDR1 reads SQVTM; CDR2 reads ANQGSEA. V was pared by 5 bases and J by 4 bases, with 9 bases of the junction left unmatched. For the CDR3, the DNA is TGCAGCGTTCGGGGACAGGGAATTTTGTACAATGAGCAGTTCTTC. Its protein is CSVRGQGILYNEQFF.